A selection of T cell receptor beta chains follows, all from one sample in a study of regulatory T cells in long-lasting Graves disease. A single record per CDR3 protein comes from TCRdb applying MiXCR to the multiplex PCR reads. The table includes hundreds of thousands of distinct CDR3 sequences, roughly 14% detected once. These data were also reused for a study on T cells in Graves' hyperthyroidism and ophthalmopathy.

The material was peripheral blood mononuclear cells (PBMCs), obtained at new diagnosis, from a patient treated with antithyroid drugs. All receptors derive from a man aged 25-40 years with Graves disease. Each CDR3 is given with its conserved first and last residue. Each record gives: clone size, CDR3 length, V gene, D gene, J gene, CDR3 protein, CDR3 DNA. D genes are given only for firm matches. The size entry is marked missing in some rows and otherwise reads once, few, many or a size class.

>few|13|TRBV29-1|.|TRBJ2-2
CSVLGGRTGELFF
TGCAGCGTGCTCGGGGGAAGGACCGGGGAGCTGTTTTTT
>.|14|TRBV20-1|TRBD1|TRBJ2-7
CSAPTGTGVYEQYF
TGCAGTGCCCCGACCGGGACAGGGGTCTACGAGCAGTACTTC
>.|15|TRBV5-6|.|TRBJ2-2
CASSSGLPGTGELFF
TGTGCCAGCAGTTCGGGACTGCCCGGCACCGGGGAGCTGTTTTTT
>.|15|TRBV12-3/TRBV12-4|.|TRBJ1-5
CASSFGALQNQPQHF
TGTGCCAGCAGTTTCGGGGCACTTCAAAATCAGCCCCAGCATTTT
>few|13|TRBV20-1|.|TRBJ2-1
CSAGESGYNEQFF
TGCAGTGCCGGTGAAAGCGGCTACAATGAGCAGTTCTTC
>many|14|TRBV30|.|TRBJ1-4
CAWSGDVGNEKLFF
TGTGCCTGGAGCGGGGACGTGGGTAATGAAAAACTGTTTTTT
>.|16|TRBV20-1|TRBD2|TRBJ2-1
CSARPTTSDTGNEQFF
TGCAGTGCTAGGCCTACGACTAGCGACACCGGCAATGAGCAGTTCTTC
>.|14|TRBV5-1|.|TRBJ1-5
CASSLVGGAQPQHF
TGCGCCAGCAGCCTTGTTGGGGGGGCTCAGCCCCAGCATTTT
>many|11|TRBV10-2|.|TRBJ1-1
CASGVDTEAFF
TGCGCCTCAGGGGTGGACACTGAAGCTTTCTTT
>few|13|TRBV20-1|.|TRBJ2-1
CSVGTANYNEQFF
TGCAGCGTCGGGACGGCTAACTACAATGAGCAGTTCTTC
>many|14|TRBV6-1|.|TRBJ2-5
CASSRQPLQETQYF
TGTGCCAGCAGTAGACAACCCCTCCAAGAGACCCAGTACTTC
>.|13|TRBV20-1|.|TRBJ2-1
CSAILYRDNEQFF
TGCAGTGCTATCCTTTACAGGGACAATGAGCAGTTCTTC
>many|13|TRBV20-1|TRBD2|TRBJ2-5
CSAPTSGEETQYF
TGCAGTGCCCCAACTAGCGGAGAAGAGACCCAGTACTTC
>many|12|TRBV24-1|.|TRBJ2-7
CATSGRGYEQYF
TGTGCCACCAGCGGTCGGGGCTACGAGCAGTACTTC
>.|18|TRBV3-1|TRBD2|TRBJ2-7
CASSRRSSGSQGSYEQHF
TGTGCCAGCAGCCGGAGGTCTAGCGGGAGCCAGGGCTCGTACGAGCAGCACTTC
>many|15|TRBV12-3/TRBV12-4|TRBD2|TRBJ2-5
CASSFGTSAVETQYF
TGTGCCAGCAGCTTCGGCACTAGCGCTGTGGAGACCCAGTACTTC
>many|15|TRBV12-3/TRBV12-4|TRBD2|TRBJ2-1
CASTQGTSGINEQFF
TGTGCCAGCACCCAGGGGACTAGCGGGATCAATGAGCAGTTCTTC
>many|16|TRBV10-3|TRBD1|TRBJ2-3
CAITSDRGISGGTQYF
TGTGCCATCACCTCGGACAGGGGAATCTCCGGGGGTACGCAGTATTTT
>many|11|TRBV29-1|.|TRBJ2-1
CSVAYGNEQFF
TGCAGCGTTGCATACGGCAATGAGCAGTTCTTC
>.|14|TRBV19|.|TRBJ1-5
CASSIGPGNQPQHF
TGTGCCAGTAGTATAGGCCCGGGCAATCAGCCCCAGCATTTT
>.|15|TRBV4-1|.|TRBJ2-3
CASSQVGTFTDTQYF
TGCGCCAGCAGCCAAGTCGGGACGTTCACAGATACGCAGTATTTT
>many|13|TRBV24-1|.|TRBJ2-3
CATSDLRVNTQYF
TGTGCCACCAGTGATCTACGCGTGAATACGCAGTATTTT
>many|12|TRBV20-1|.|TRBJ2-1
CSASYYYNEQFF
TGCAGTGCTAGCTACTACTACAATGAGCAGTTCTTC
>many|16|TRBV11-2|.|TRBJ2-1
CASSLVGGRTYNEQFF
TGTGCCAGCAGCTTAGTTGGGGGGAGGACCTACAATGAGCAGTTCTTC
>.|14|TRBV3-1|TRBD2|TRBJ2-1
CASSHLAGGPEQFF
TGTGCCAGCAGCCACCTAGCGGGAGGGCCTGAGCAGTTCTTC
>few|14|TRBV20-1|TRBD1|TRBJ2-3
CSARDRAGVTTQYF
TGCAGTGCACGGGACAGGGCGGGGGTAACTACGCAGTATTTT
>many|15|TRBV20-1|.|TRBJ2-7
CSAIPLGLRAYEQYF
TGCAGTGCTATTCCCTTAGGACTTCGAGCCTACGAGCAGTACTTC
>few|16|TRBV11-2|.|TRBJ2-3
CASSLSVRAAADTQYF
TGTGCCAGCAGCTTATCGGTGAGGGCAGCTGCAGATACGCAGTATTTT
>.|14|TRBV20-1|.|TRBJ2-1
CSASRSGRGNEQFF
TGCAGTGCTAGCCGGAGCGGGCGTGGTAATGAGCAGTTCTTC
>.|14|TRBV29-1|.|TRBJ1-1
CSVTPDGMNTEAFF
TGCAGCGTTACTCCGGACGGCATGAACACTGAAGCTTTCTTT
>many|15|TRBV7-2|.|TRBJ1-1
CASSLSGVANTEAFF
TGTGCCAGCAGCTTAAGTGGAGTAGCGAACACTGAAGCTTTCTTT
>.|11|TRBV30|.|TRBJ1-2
CAWNRFYGYTF
TGTGCCTGGAACAGGTTTTATGGCTACACCTTC
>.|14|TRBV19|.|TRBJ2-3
CASVDSQRQDTQYF
TGTGCCTCCGTAGACAGCCAGCGTCAAGATACGCAGTATTTT
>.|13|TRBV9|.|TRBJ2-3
CASSGGNTDTQYF
TGTGCCAGCAGCGGGGGGAACACAGATACGCAGTATTTT
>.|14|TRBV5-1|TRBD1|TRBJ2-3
CASTQGAISDTQYF
TGCGCCAGCACCCAGGGGGCGATCTCAGATACGCAGTATTTT
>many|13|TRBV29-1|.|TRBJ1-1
CSVVADPNTEAFF
TGCAGCGTTGTGGCAGATCCTAACACTGAAGCTTTCTTT
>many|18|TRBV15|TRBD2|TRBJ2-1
CATSSGLAGGGVYNEQFF
TGTGCCACCAGCAGTGGACTAGCGGGAGGGGGAGTCTACAATGAGCAGTTCTTC
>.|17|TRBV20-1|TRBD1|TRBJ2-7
CGARDPRDSPGAYEQYF
TGCGGTGCTAGAGATCCTCGGGACAGTCCCGGGGCCTACGAGCAGTACTTC
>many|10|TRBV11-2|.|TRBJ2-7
CASSSGRQYF
TGTGCCAGCAGCTCCGGTCGGCAGTACTTC
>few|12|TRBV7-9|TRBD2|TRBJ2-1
CASSERGLEVFF
TGTGCCAGCAGCGAAAGGGGACTAGAGGTGTTCTTC
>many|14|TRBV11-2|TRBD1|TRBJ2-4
CASSPGTGVNIQYF
TGTGCCAGCAGCCCAGGAACAGGGGTAAACATTCAGTACTTC
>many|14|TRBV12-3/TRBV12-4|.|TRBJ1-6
CASSGRAGNSPLHF
TGTGCCAGCAGTGGTCGAGCGGGTAATTCACCCCTCCACTTT
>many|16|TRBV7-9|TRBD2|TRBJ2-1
CASSLWRTSEPGEQFF
TGTGCCAGCAGCTTATGGCGGACTAGTGAACCGGGTGAGCAGTTCTTC